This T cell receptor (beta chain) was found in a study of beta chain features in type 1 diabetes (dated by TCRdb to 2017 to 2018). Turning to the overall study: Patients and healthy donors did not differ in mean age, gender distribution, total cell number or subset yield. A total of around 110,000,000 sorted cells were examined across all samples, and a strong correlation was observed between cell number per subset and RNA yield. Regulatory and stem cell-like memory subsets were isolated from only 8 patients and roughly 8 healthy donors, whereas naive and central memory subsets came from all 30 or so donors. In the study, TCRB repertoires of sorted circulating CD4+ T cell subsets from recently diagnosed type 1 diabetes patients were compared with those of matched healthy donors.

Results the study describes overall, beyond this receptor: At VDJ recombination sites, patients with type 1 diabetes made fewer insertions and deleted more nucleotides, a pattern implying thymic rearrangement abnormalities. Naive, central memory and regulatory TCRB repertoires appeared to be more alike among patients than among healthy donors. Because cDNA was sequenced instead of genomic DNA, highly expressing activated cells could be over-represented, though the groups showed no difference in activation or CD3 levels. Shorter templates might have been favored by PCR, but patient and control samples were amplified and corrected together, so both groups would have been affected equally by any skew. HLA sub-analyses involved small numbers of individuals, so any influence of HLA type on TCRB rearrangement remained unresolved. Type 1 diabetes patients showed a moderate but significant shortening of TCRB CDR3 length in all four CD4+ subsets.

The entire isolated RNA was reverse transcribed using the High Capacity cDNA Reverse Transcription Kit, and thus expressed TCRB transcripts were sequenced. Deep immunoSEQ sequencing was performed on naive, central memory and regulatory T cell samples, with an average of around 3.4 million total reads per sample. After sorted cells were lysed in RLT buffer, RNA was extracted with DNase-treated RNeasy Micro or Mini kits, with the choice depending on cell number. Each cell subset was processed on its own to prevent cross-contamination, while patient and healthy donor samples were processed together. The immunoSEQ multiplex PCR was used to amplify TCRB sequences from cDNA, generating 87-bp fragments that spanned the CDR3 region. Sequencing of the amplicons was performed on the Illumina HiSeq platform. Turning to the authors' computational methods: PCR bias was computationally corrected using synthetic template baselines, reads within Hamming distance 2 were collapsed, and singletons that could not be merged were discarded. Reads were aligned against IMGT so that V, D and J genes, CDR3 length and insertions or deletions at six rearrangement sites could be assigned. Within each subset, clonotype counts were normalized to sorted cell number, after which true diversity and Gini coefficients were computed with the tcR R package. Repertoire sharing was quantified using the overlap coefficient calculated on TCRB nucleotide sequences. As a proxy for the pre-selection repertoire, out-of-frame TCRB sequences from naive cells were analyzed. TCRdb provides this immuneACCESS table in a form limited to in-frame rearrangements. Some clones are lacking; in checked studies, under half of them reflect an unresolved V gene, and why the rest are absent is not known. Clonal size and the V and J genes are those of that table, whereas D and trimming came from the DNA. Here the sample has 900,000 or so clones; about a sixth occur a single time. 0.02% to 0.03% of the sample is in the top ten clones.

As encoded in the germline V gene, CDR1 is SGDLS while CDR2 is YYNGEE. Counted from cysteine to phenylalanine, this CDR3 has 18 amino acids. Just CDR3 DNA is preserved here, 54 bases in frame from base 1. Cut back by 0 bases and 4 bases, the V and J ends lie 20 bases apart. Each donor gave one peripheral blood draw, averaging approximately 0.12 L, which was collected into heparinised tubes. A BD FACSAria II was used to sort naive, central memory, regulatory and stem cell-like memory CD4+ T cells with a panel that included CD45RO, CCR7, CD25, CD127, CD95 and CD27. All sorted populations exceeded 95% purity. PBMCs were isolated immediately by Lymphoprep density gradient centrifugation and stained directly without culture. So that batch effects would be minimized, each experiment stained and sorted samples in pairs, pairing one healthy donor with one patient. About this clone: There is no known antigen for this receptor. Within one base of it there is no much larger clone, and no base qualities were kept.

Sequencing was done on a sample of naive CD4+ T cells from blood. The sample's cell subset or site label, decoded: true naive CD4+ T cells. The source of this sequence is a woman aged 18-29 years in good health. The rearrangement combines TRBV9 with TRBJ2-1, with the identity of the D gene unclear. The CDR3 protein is CASSVEWGGVPAYNEQFF. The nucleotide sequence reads TGTGCCAGCAGCGTAGAGTGGGGTGGGGTACCCGCATACAATGAGCAGTTCTTC.